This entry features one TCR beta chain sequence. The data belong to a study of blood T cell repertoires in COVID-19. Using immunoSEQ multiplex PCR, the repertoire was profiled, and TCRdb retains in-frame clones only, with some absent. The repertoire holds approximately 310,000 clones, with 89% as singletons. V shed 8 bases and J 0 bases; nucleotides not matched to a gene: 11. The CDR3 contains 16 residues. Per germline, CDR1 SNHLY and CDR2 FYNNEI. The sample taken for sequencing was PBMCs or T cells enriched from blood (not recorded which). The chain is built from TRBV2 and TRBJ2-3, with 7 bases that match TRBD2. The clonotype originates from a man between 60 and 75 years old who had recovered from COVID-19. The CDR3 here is CASSRRELSSTDTQYF. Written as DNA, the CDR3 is TGTGCCAGCTCAAGGCGGGAGCTTTCTAGCACAGATACGCAGTATTTT.